This T cell receptor (beta chain) comes out of a study of T cell responses to AZD1222 COVID-19 vaccine. As concerns this clone: Antigen unknown.

TCRdb keeps only in-frame clones here, not all; method: immunoSEQ multiplex PCR. The sample records about 120,000 clones, approximately 88% being singletons. Study-level findings and limits: Elevations in Spike-specific TCR breadth and depth followed administration of two AZD1222 doses.

The trim removed 1 base at V and 3 bases at J, leaving 0 bases unmatched. The CDR3 spans 14 residues. Germline CDR1 and CDR2: SGHRS and YFSETQ. The TCR sequence derives from an adult in good health. This chain uses TRBV5-1 with TRBJ2-1, with TRBD2 matching over 8 bases. The source material was peripheral blood, sampled on day 0 of AZD1222 vaccination. The CDR3 DNA is TGCGCCAGCAGCTTGCGGGGGGGCTACAATGAGCAGTTCTTC. Translated: CASSLRGGYNEQFF.